This paragraph covers one T cell receptor (beta chain) sequence. This clonotype is medium-sized (0.01 to 0.1%). Its antigen is still unknown. Base qualities were left out, and no much larger clone turns up one base away. The data were produced on an Illumina MiSeq. TCRdb trimmed the raw reads at Q25, called clones with MiXCR and kept productive beta chains. Entries that share a CDR3 protein sequence are merged under the most common genes and DNA. Here the sample has 920 or so distinct CDR3 sequences; 6.1% occur a single time. The ten largest clones represent approximately 14% of the sample. This entry comes from a study. Based on the germline V gene, the CDR1 and CDR2 sequences are SGHAT and FQNNGV. There are 15 amino acids in the CDR3, from cysteine to phenylalanine inclusive. The only DNA kept is the CDR3, 45 bases in frame from the first base. Here V drops 4 bases and J drops 6 bases, and the junction holds 9 bases not matched to any gene.

Source material: CD4+ T cells from synovial fluid. The rearranged segments are TRBV11-2 and TRBJ1-1; 9 nucleotides in the junction match TRBD1. The source of this sequence is a human donor with rheumatoid arthritis. The DNA sequence is TGTGCCAGCAGCTGGGTGGGGACAGGGACTTCTGAAGCTTTCTTT. Protein translation: CASSWVGTGTSEAFF.